There are a few counts of the clone carrying this T cell receptor beta chain. Its antigen remains unknown. Using constant-segment primers, 5'RACE produced TCR alpha and TCR beta cDNA libraries carrying sample barcodes and UMIs. TCRdb re-called the 5' RACE reads through MiXCR, storing one row per CDR3 protein. The sample holds almost 550,000 distinct CDR3 sequences, roughly 22% seen once. Germline-derived CDR1 and CDR2 are SGHTA and FQGTGA. This CDR3 contains 20 residues. V was pared by 6 bases and J by 0 bases, with 24 bases between. These data are taken from a study of T-cell memory formation after mild COVID-19. Study conclusions and caveats: CD4+ contracting clones were mainly CM and EM; CD8+ ones, EMRA. Day 15 to 85 contractors were CD4/CD8 balanced; later expanders leaned CD4+.

This clonotype was obtained from an adult woman who had mild COVID-19 (a few samples of this study predate the infection). Cell type and time point are not known. Sequencing used PBMCs or a T cell subset sorted from them (not recorded which). This chain connects TRBV7-3 to TRBJ2-6, with D perhaps assigned TRBD1 or TRBD2 (6 bases each). CDR3 in DNA: TGTGCCAGCAGTTCTCCGGGGTCGGGGGACACCCACTCTGGGGCCAACGTCCTGACTTTC. Translating gives CASSSPGSGDTHSGANVLTF.